This T cell receptor beta chain emerged from a study of persistence of HIV-infected CD4 T cells. This CDR3 comprises 16 residues. The V segment lost 3 bases and the J segment 3 bases; nucleotides outside the gene matches: 9. The V gene's germline CDR1 is LGHDT and CDR2 YNNKEL (reference sequence). Details on this clone: The antigen remains unidentified.

Study results and caveats: CMV- and Gag-responding cells had lower TCRbeta richness than CD3/CD28-responding cells.

Cells were stimulated with CMV-infected fibroblast lysates at 10 ug/mL. Sorting selected CD4+ T cells upregulating both CD40 ligand and CD69. Adults with HIV-1 started suppressive ART while chronically infected. Plasma HIV-1 RNA stayed below 50 copies/mL for at least 4 years. The libraries were made with immunoSEQ version 4 in survey mode. Sequenced by immunoSEQ multiplex PCR; TCRdb stores in-frame clones only, minus some. This sample has approximately 7,000 clones, with 79% found just once. Sequencing used CD4+ T cells sorted from PBMCs after roughly 17-hour stimulation, obtained from a patient who received antiretroviral therapy. The sequence derives from an adult woman with HIV who was CMV-seropositive. The V gene is TRBV3-1 (or the pseudogene TRBV3-2), the J gene TRBJ2-7; 9 nucleotides agree with TRBD2. The CDR3 is CASSHGLGTSYYEQYF. As DNA, the CDR3 is TGTGCCAGCAGCCATGGTCTCGGGACTAGCTACTACGAGCAGTACTTC.